A single sample is the source of the 24 T cell receptor beta chains below, sequenced in a study of control samples from healthy donors and cancer patients. The repertoire was sequenced with immunoSEQ multiplex PCR; TCRdb's copy has only in-frame clones and lacks some. This table holds about 220,000 clones, just under 95% found once. Material for sequencing was blood. These receptors were collected from a man aged 45 to 65 in good health.

The rearrangement links TRBV5-4 to TRBJ2-7; D possibly corresponds to TRBD2 (6 bases). Germline CDR1 is SGHNT and CDR2 is YYREEE (reference sequence). V dropped 4 bases and J dropped 2 bases, with 13 bases sitting between them. The CDR3 runs to 14 residues. CDR3 in DNA: TGTGCCAGCAGCCCAGGGACTCCTACCTACGAGCAGTACTTC. This translates into CASSPGTPTYEQYF.

This chain uses TRBV5-1 with TRBJ2-7, with 9 bases lining up with TRBD1. This CDR3 region has 15 residues. V shed 2 bases, J shed 2 bases, and the junction held 5 bases outside the gene matches. CDR1 and CDR2 (germline): SGHRS, YFSETQ. Here the CDR3 reads CASSLNGDRAYEQYF. Here the CDR3 DNA reads TGCGCCAGCAGCTTAAATGGGGACAGGGCCTACGAGCAGTACTTC.

This clone showed up just once. The V call is TRBV3-1 (or the pseudogene TRBV3-2), the J call TRBJ1-1; weak D call: TRBD1 (6 bases). CDR1 and CDR2 (germline): LGHDT, YNNKEL (reference sequence). V was shortened by 4 bases and J by 0 bases, with 18 bases between the two germline ends. The CDR3 runs 17 residues. The DNA for the CDR3 is TGTGCCAGCAGCCCGGCTTGCGGCGGACAGTTGAACACTGAAGCTTTCTTT. Amino acid sequence: CASSPACGGQLNTEAFF.

This clone is a singleton in its sample. This sequence joins TRBV5-1 and TRBJ2-5; D gene ambiguous. CDR3 length: 13 amino acids. V was shortened by 4 bases and J by 4 bases, with 11 bases between the two germline ends. Looked up from germline, CDR1 is SGHRS and CDR2 is YFSETQ. CDR3 nucleotides: TGCGCCAGCAGCAGTATAGCTGGAGAGACCCAGTACTTC. Its translation is CASSSIAGETQYF.

In this sample, this clone turned up once. This chain uses TRBV29-1 with TRBJ2-5; 10 bases agree with TRBD2. Germline V gene sequence: CDR1 SQVTM, CDR2 ANQGSEA. CDR3 length: 14 amino acids. The V gene end was trimmed by 3 bases and the J gene end by 5 bases; junction bases not matched to a gene: 6. CDR3 in amino acids: CSVDGLAAYETQYF. CDR3 bases: TGCAGCGTTGATGGACTAGCGGCTTACGAGACCCAGTACTTC.

This clone was detected once. The V and J genes are TRBV19 and TRBJ2-1; 8 nucleotides match TRBD1. Looked up from germline, CDR1 is LNHDA and CDR2 is SQIVND (reference sequence). CDR3 length: 15 amino acids. V lost 7 bases to trimming and J lost 8 bases; unmatched junction nucleotides: 13. The DNA for the CDR3 is TGTGCCAGTAACCCCCGGGACAGGTTTTTAGATGAGCAGTTCTTC. This encodes CASNPRDRFLDEQFF.

The rearrangement joins TRBV27 to TRBJ2-1, with 10 bases matching TRBD1. With V trimmed by 1 base and J by 6 bases, 9 bases remained unmatched. CDR1 and CDR2 (germline): MNHEY, SMNVEV (reference sequence). The CDR3 extends over 17 amino acids. The CDR3 region is CASSLFVLGQGSNEQFF. Here the CDR3 DNA reads TGTGCCAGCAGTTTATTCGTGCTGGGACAGGGGTCCAATGAGCAGTTCTTC.

The gene calls are TRBV4-1 and TRBJ1-1; 7 positions match TRBD1. In germline, CDR1 is MGHRA, CDR2 YSYEKL. The CDR3 extends over 17 amino acids. J gave up 3 bases and V 0 bases, and 10 bases lay outside the gene matches. The DNA of the CDR3 is TGCGCCAGCAGCCAAGATGGGACAGTAGGAGCGGACACTGAAGCTTTCTTT. Translation: CASSQDGTVGADTEAFF.

This chain links TRBV12-3 or TRBV12-4 with TRBJ2-7; tentatively, D is TRBD1 or TRBD2 (5 bases each). This CDR3 spans 13 amino acids. V was trimmed by 3 bases and J by 4 bases, leaving 10 bases between them. CDR3 in DNA: TGTGCCAGCAGTTTGAGGGACGGATACGAGCAGTACGTC. Amino acids: CASSLRDGYEQYV.

The genes are TRBV5-1 and TRBJ2-2; tentative D call: TRBD1 (6 bases). The CDR3 length is 15 residues. CDR1 is SGHRS, CDR2 YFSETQ, per germline. V was shortened by 1 base and J by 5 bases, with 12 bases between the two germline ends. The CDR3 protein is CASSLTAGQTGELFF. CDR3 bases: TGCGCCAGCAGCTTGACCGCCGGACAGACCGGGGAGCTGTTTTTT.

The genes are TRBV6-5 and TRBJ1-6; D is unresolved. The CDR3 spans 13 residues. CDR1 and CDR2 from the germline V gene are MNHEY and SVGAGI. Trimming cost V 3 bases and J 7 bases, with 7 bases left between them. In nucleotides, the CDR3 is TGTGCCAGCAGTTATTCGGGGAATTCACCCCTCCACTTT. Its protein is CASSYSGNSPLHF.

This chain connects TRBV20-1 to TRBJ1-1, with 11 bases lining up with TRBD1. CDR1 DFQATT and CDR2 SNEGSKA come from the germline V gene (reference sequence). This CDR3 region has 11 residues. CDR3 in DNA: TGCAGGGGACAGGGGGGCACTGAAGCTTTCTTT. Translating gives CRGQGGTEAFF.

The chain combines TRBV19 with TRBJ2-7; 7 bases agree with TRBD1. V lost 5 bases to trimming and J lost 2 bases; unmatched junction nucleotides: 15. CDR1 is LNHDA and CDR2 is SQIVND in the germline V gene (reference sequence). This CDR3 has 17 amino acids. The CDR3 region has the DNA TGTGCCAGTAGTCATCCCTTCGACAGGGTGGTGGCCTACGAGCAGTACGTC. The encoded protein is CASSHPFDRVVAYEQYV.

This sequence joins TRBV7-2 and TRBJ2-7; a weak D match, TRBD1 (7 bases). CDR3 length: 15 amino acids. CDR1 and CDR2 (germline): SGHTA, FQGNSA. V lost 6 bases and J lost 1, with 16 bases in between. CDR3 bases: TGTGCCAGCAGACTCGCGTCAGGGGGGTCCTACGAGCAGTACTTC. This gives the protein CASRLASGGSYEQYF.

This chain connects TRBV5-1 to TRBJ1-4; D is perhaps TRBD1 (6 bases). Looked up from germline, CDR1 is SGHRS and CDR2 is YFSETQ. This CDR3 is 16 amino acids long. The germline V and J ends were trimmed by 1 base and 3 bases, with 13 bases remaining between them. The chain's CDR3 is CASSLNYRVPNEKLFF. The CDR3 DNA sequence: TGCGCCAGCAGCTTGAATTACAGGGTACCTAATGAAAAACTGTTTTTT.

CDR3 residues: CASSRDLNQPQHF. The CDR3 nucleotides are TGTGCCAGCAGCAGGGATTTGAATCAGCCCCAGCATTTT. This chain links TRBV25-1 with TRBJ1-5; D possibly corresponds to TRBD1 (5 bases). V lost 6 bases, J lost 4 bases, and 10 bases lay in between. CDR1 and CDR2 (germline): MGHDK, SYGVNS. The CDR3 totals 13 residues.

The rearrangement uses TRBV29-1 and TRBJ1-1; D is ambiguous. This CDR3 is built from 14 residues. Trimming took off 8 bases at V and 3 bases at J, with 19 bases between the two ends. The germline V gene has CDR1 SQVTM and CDR2 ANQGSEA. Here the CDR3 reads CSIRTGSGDTEAFF. CDR3 coding DNA: TGCAGCATTAGAACCGGATCTGGCGACACTGAAGCTTTCTTT.

For the CDR3, the DNA is TGTGCCAGCAGTTTAGGGGGAAGGGGTGAAGCTTTCTTT. It translates to CASSLGGRGEAFF. This chain joins TRBV28 and TRBJ1-1; TRBD1 might be the D (5 bases). Germline V CDR1 and CDR2: MDHEN, SYDVKM. Trimming left V 2 bases short and J 7 bases short, with 11 bases between. CDR3 length: 13 amino acids.

The chain carries TRBV4-2 and TRBJ1-1; no clear D. CDR3 size: 14 residues. The V gene's germline CDR1 is LGHNA and CDR2 YNFKEQ. Between the trimmed V and J ends, which lost 5 bases and 4 bases, there was a span of 14 bases. CDR3 in DNA: TGTGCCAGCAGCAACTTCTTGAGTTTCACTGAAGCTTTCTTT. This sequence encodes CASSNFLSFTEAFF.

Here the CDR3 DNA reads TGCGCCAGCAGCCCGGACAGGACAGGGGGGACCGGGGGCGAGCAGTACTTC. Its translation: CASSPDRTGGTGGEQYF. The rearrangement uses TRBV5-1 and TRBJ2-7; 10 nucleotides align to TRBD1. Germline CDR1 SGHRS, CDR2 YFSETQ. Trimming cost V 4 bases and J 6 bases; bases outside gene matches: 16. The CDR3 length is 17 residues.

The V gene is TRBV27, the J gene TRBJ1-1, with a tentative D call TRBD1 (5 bases). V was pared by 7 bases and J by 7 bases, with 19 bases between. From germline, CDR1 is MNHEY and CDR2 SMNVEV (reference sequence). This CDR3 spans 14 amino acids. This CDR3 reads CASNRLGGGNEAFF. CDR3 nucleotides: TGTGCCAGCAATCGGCTTGGCGGGGGGAATGAAGCTTTCTTT.

The J gene is TRBJ1-1, the V gene TRBV7-6, with D tentatively TRBD1 (5 bases). The CDR3 consists of 14 residues. V shed 5 bases and J shed 2 bases, with 12 bases lying between them. Germline-derived CDR1 and CDR2 are SGHVS and FNYEAQ. CDR3 residues: CASSPGTVNTEAFF. CDR3 nucleotide sequence: TGTGCCAGCAGCCCCGGGACGGTAAACACTGAAGCTTTCTTT.

The chain has TRBV10-3 and TRBJ2-3, with a tentative D call TRBD2 (7 bases). The CDR3 length is 17 residues. Germline V gene sequence: CDR1 ENHRY, CDR2 SYGVKD. V lost 2 bases to trimming and J lost 1 base, with 16 bases between them. The CDR3 protein is CAISETPGGLGTDTQYF. In DNA form, the CDR3 reads TGTGCCATCAGTGAGACGCCCGGGGGGCTCGGCACAGATACGCAGTATTTT.

DNA for the CDR3: TGTGCCAGCAGCTCTCGGGAGCGGGGCAGCACAGATACGCAGTATTTT. Its translation: CASSSRERGSTDTQYF. The chain has TRBV5-4 and TRBJ2-3, with 7 bases fitting TRBD2. Germline CDR1 SGHNT, CDR2 YYREEE (reference sequence). This CDR3 has 16 amino acids. Trimming took 3 bases from V and 0 from J; bases not matched to a gene: 7.